This T cell receptor (beta chain) is drawn from a study of blood T cell repertoires in COVID-19 (dated by TCRdb to about 2020). About the investigation overall: Samples from collaborators originated in the United States, Italy and Spain and spanned both the acute and convalescent phases of COVID-19. Subjects who had been exposed to COVID-19, were actively infected with it, or had recovered from it provided the deeply sampled blood TCRbeta repertoires that made up the dataset. Where available, HLA class I and class II types were obtained from metadata supplied by the sample provider rather than from assay-based typing. The repertoires were made available in a free public database intended to serve as a resource for research on the immune response to SARS-CoV-2. The prospective study material was composed of cDNA or gDNA derived from T cells, B-cell-depleted T cells, or PBMCs. Sample metadata almost always included a de-identified subject ID, COVID-19 status, age in years and sex. Samples were obtained from the ongoing ImmuneRACE study (first 160 participants) and from approximately 1,200 subjects provided by 6 global collaborators. What the research found in general, with its limitations: The amount of clinical and demographic metadata varied by source and participant and was provided uncurated.

As to this clone: Its recognized antigen is unknown. Base qualities are not recorded, but no much larger clone differs from it by a single base.

CDR1 and CDR2 are drawn from the germline V gene: ENHRY, SYGVKD. V ends up 4 bases short and J 2 bases short, with an unmatched junction base count of 6. The CDR3 goes from the cysteine to the phenylalanine over 16 residues. Of all the DNA, just the CDR3 is kept, 48 bases in frame from base 1. TCRbeta CDR3 regions were amplified from genomic DNA using the immunoSEQ Assay, a bias-controlled multiplex PCR. The source study handled its data this way. Nucleated cell counts per sample were estimated from amplification of reference gene primers within the assay. To quantify the absolute abundance of each unique TCRbeta CDR3 rearrangement, sequence reads were collapsed and filtered. For each sample, productive Simpson clonality was calculated by taking the square root of Simpson's diversity index across productive rearrangements. TCRdb took this table from immuneACCESS and kept in-frame rearrangements with V and J called. Such tables lack part of the clones; where checked against another copy, unresolved V genes explain under half of the gap, and the rest is unexplained. The V and J calls and clone size come from that table; D and trimming were worked out from the DNA. The sample table shows 55,000 to 75,000 clones, and approximately 86% are seen once. 7.4% of the sample rests with the top ten.

Each collaborating institution followed its own protocols to collect whole blood in K2EDTA tubes. Collaborator samples were shipped for TCRbeta analysis as frozen whole blood, isolated PBMCs, or DNA extracted from either sample type. The sequenced sample consisted of peripheral blood. The source of this sequence is a human donor with active COVID-19. The donor label of this sample is uncertain. The chain is encoded by TRBV10-3 joined to TRBJ1-4; 8 middle bases align to TRBD1. The DNA sequence is given as TGTGCCATCAGTGCGCAGGGGGCGTCCACTAATGAAAAACTGTTTTTT. It specifies CAISAQGASTNEKLFF.